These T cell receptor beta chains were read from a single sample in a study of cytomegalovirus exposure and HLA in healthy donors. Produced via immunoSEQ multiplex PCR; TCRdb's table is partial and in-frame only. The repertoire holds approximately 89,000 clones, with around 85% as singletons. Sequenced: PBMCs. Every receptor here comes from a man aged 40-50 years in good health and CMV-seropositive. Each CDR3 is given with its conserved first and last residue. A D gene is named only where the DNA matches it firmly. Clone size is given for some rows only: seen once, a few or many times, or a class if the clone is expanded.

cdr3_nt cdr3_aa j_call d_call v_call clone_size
TGTGCCAGCAGCTTAGATGGTAGTATACTAGCGGGTTCCGAGCAGTACTTC CASSLDGSILAGSEQYF TRBJ2-7 TRBD2 TRBV11-3 -
TGTGCCAGCTCACCTAGCGGGGCAGATACGCAGTATTTT CASSPSGADTQYF TRBJ2-3 TRBD2 TRBV18 -
TGTGCCAGCACGGGACAGGAGGTTGTTGGTCAGCCCCAGCATTTT CASTGQEVVGQPQHF TRBJ1-5 TRBD1 TRBV6-1 once
TGCGCCAGCAGCTACGGGGCGTCGGGGACTGGGAGCCTCGAGCAGTACTTC CASSYGASGTGSLEQYF TRBJ2-7 - TRBV5-1 -
TGTGCCAGCAGTTACCTCGGGACTACTTCTGGGAATGAGCAGTTCTTC CASSYLGTTSGNEQFF TRBJ2-1 TRBD2 TRBV6-5 -
TGTGCCAGCAGTGAAGGACAGGGGAGGTTCGACGAGCAGTACTTC CASSEGQGRFDEQYF TRBJ2-7 TRBD1 TRBV25-1 -
TGTGCCATCGGAGAGCGGGGGCCACAAGAGACCCAGTACTTC CAIGERGPQETQYF TRBJ2-5 TRBD2 TRBV10-3 -
TGTGCCTGGAGTGGTGGCGGGGGGGCCTATGAGCAGTTCTTC CAWSGGGGAYEQFF TRBJ2-1 TRBD2 TRBV30 once
TGCAGCGCCTCACAGGGAACTAGCTATGGCTACACCTTC CSASQGTSYGYTF TRBJ1-2 - TRBV29-1 -
TGTGCCAGCAGTGCGGGACTAGTTTATCCCGAGCAGTTCTTC CASSAGLVYPEQFF TRBJ2-1 TRBD2 TRBV6-1 -
TGTGCCAGCAGCTTCCTAATAGCGGGAGGGCGTCAAAATGAGCAGTTCTTC CASSFLIAGGRQNEQFF TRBJ2-1 TRBD2 TRBV7-2 -
TGTGCCAGCAGTTTAGGCGGGAGGCGGGAGACCCAGTACTTC CASSLGGRRETQYF TRBJ2-5 TRBD2 TRBV28 -
TGTGCCAGCAGTGTGGGTCGAACAGGGTACGAGCAGTACTTC CASSVGRTGYEQYF TRBJ2-7 - TRBV6-5 once
TGTGCCAGCAGCGTAGCCTCGAACACTGAAGCTTTCTTT CASSVASNTEAFF TRBJ1-1 - TRBV9 -
TGTGCCAGCAGTACTAGCGGGGCCGGGACAGATACGCAGTATTTT CASSTSGAGTDTQYF TRBJ2-3 TRBD2 TRBV6-1 -
TGCGCCAGCAGCTTGCGAGCGGGAGTAGGCGAGCAGTACTTC CASSLRAGVGEQYF TRBJ2-7 TRBD2 TRBV5-1 -
TGCGCCAGCAGCTTGGAAGAGGCCAATAATTCACCCCTCCACTTT CASSLEEANNSPLHF TRBJ1-6 - TRBV5-1 -
TGTGCCAGCAGCTTGGCCGGGGGGTCGGGGAACTTC CASSLAGGSGNF TRBJ2-7 TRBD2 TRBV5-6 once
TGTGCCAGCAGCAGCCAGCGCGTGGGGAACACTGAAGCTTTCTTT CASSSQRVGNTEAFF TRBJ1-1 - TRBV7-8 -
TGTGCCAGCAGCCCAACCCCCTGGACGGGAAAGGGAGATACGCAGTATTTT CASSPTPWTGKGDTQYF TRBJ2-3 - TRBV7-3 -
TGTGCCAGCAGCGTATTGGGGACAGGGAACGTAGAGACCCAGTACTTC CASSVLGTGNVETQYF TRBJ2-5 TRBD1 TRBV9 -
TGTGCCAGCAGTTATTCAGGGGTTGATCAGCCCCAGCATTTT CASSYSGVDQPQHF TRBJ1-5 - TRBV6-5 few
TGTGCCAGCAGTTTATCGGGAGAGGGGGCAGCAGATACGCAGTATTTT CASSLSGEGAADTQYF TRBJ2-3 - TRBV28 -
TGTGCCAGCAGCCAAGTTAGGCCTAGCGGGGGGGCAGGCTACGAGACCCAGTACTTC CASSQVRPSGGAGYETQYF TRBJ2-5 TRBD2 TRBV4-2 -
TGTGCCGGTGGAAGGAGGGCGGACCTATCTGGCTACACCTTC CAGGRRADLSGYTF TRBJ1-2 - TRBV6-1 -
TGTGCCAGCAACCCGGGACAGGGGTCCGAGCAGTACTTC CASNPGQGSEQYF TRBJ2-7 TRBD1 TRBV27 few
TGTGCCAGCAGCCGCACAGGGACTAACGAGCAGTACTTC CASSRTGTNEQYF TRBJ2-7 - TRBV7-9 -
TGCAGCGTTGGGGCCCGGCTAGCGGGAGTGTTCGGGGAGCAGTTCTTC CSVGARLAGVFGEQFF TRBJ2-1 TRBD2 TRBV29-1 -